These T cell receptor beta chains were read from a single sample in a study of T cell repertoires in cytomegalovirus infection. MiXCR was run by TCRdb on the reads, yielding one entry per CDR3 protein. The sample gives 50,000 to 65,000 distinct CDR3 sequences, 20% to 25% of which show up once; around 64% is in the top ten. Their antigen targets remain unknown. The material was CD8+ T cells from cultured PBMCs, obtained from culture after CMV antigen stimulation. These TCRs come from a human donor in good health (CMV status not recorded). Some clones in this sample may be carry-over from other donors' samples. Each CDR3 is given without its conserved first and last residue. Some rows mark clone size as missing; the rest say once, few, many or name a class of expanded clone.

>TRBJ2-1|TRBV7-6|many
ASSAPGNEQF
>TRBJ2-7|TRBV7-2|few
ASSPRQSPYEQY
>TRBJ2-1|TRBV6-2/TRBV6-3|few
ASSWSGTDYNEQF
>TRBJ1-2|TRBV7-6|-
ASSLGGSVYGYT
>TRBJ2-1|TRBV7-7|few
ASSQTGGDEQF
>TRBJ1-1|TRBV11-2|-
ASSLRGVGIVNTEAF
>TRBJ1-1|TRBV7-2|few
ASSLAGVPF
>TRBJ2-3|TRBV11-2|-
ASSKRAGTGGISTDTQY
>TRBJ2-7|TRBV12-5|few
ASGLGWGQGVTDYEQY
>TRBJ2-7|TRBV20-1|few
SARRLAGSSYEQY
>TRBJ1-5|TRBV6-2/TRBV6-3|many
ASSYNGQGGNQPQH
>TRBJ2-5|TRBV4-2|-
ASSQDPTSGRAQETQY
>TRBJ2-3|TRBV5-6|-
ASSSGLAPDTQY
>TRBJ2-1|TRBV5-5|few
ASSYRVSGDEQF
>TRBJ2-1|TRBV20-1|few
SARDYWGASRNEQF
>TRBJ2-7|TRBV7-9|-
ASSLAGGSSYEQY
>TRBJ1-2|TRBV7-9|few
ASRHGGTGVLYGYT
>TRBJ1-3|TRBV27|-
ASSLSTGNTIY
>TRBJ2-2|TRBV4-1|-
ASSQGAGGNTGELF
>TRBJ2-5|TRBV7-9|-
ASSLEPAETQY
>TRBJ1-2|TRBV27|-
ASSLSNTANYGYT
>TRBJ2-6|TRBV7-2|few
AARVPSGANVLT
>TRBJ2-1|TRBV27|-
ASKGAGGLDEQF
>TRBJ2-5|TRBV6-2/TRBV6-3|many
ASSPAGTRETQY
>TRBJ1-5|TRBV7-9|few
ASSSANQPQH
>TRBJ1-3|TRBV19|few
ASSSSTVAGNTIY
>TRBJ2-1|TRBV19|few
ASSIQGPYNEQF
>TRBJ2-3|TRBV27|few
ASSLSSGRSDTQY
>TRBJ2-7|TRBV6-6|-
ASRGQGPYEQY
>TRBJ2-7|TRBV12-3/TRBV12-4|few
ASSSSGVAYEQY
>TRBJ2-7|TRBV15|-
ATSRFRDRGLYEQY
>TRBJ2-7|TRBV7-2|few
ASSLSQLTGPTYEQY
>TRBJ2-1|TRBV7-2|-
ASSSYFGSGNEQF
>TRBJ1-1|TRBV12-3/TRBV12-4|few
ASSLIGNTEAF
>TRBJ2-5|TRBV6-5|-
ASSYSISGDHQETQY
>TRBJ2-7|TRBV7-6|many
ASSLTTDEQY
>TRBJ2-1|TRBV6-4|-
ASSDSEAYNEQF
>TRBJ1-2|TRBV19|many
ATRPETNYGYT
>TRBJ1-1|TRBV15|few
ATSDRGQGTEAF
>TRBJ2-7|TRBV27|-
ASSSTDRDLTYEQY
>TRBJ1-2|TRBV28|few
ASSSLEGLPGQPGGYT
>TRBJ1-3|TRBV7-9|-
ASSLAGAGAGNTIY
>TRBJ2-1|TRBV14|-
ASSPGGQSEQF
>TRBJ1-2|TRBV7-9|few
ASSLGMRGYT
>TRBJ1-1|TRBV6-5|few
ASSYLGTEAF